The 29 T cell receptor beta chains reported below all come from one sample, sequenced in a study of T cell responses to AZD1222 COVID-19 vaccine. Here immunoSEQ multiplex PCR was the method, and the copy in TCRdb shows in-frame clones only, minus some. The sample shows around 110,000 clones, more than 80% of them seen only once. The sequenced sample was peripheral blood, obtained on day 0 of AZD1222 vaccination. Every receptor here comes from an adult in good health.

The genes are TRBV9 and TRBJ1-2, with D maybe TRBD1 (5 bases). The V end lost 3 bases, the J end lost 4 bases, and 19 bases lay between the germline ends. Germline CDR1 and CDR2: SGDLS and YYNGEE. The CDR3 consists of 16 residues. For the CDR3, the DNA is TGTGCCAGCAGCGAGGTAGGGGCGCCCTCGCTCTATGGCTACACCTTC. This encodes CASSEVGAPSLYGYTF.

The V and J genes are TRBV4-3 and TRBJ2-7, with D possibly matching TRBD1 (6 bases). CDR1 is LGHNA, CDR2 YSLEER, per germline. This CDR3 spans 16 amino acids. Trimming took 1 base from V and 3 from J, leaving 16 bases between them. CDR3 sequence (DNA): TGCGCCAGCAGCCAAGGAATTTTTGGACAGTTCTACGAGCAGTACTTC. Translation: CASSQGIFGQFYEQYF.

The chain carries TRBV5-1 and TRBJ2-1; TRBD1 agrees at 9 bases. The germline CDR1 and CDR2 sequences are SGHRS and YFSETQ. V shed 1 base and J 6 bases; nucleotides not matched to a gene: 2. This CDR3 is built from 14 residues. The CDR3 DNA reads TGCGCCAGCAGCTTGTTGACAGGGGGCAATGAGCAGTTCTTC. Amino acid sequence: CASSLLTGGNEQFF.

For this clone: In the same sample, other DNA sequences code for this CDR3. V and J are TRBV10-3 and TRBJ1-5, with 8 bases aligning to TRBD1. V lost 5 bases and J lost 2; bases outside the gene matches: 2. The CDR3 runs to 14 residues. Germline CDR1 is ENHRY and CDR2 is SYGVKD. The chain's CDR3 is CAISPGQGNQPQHF. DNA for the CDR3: TGTGCCATCAGTCCGGGACAGGGCAATCAGCCCCAGCATTTT.

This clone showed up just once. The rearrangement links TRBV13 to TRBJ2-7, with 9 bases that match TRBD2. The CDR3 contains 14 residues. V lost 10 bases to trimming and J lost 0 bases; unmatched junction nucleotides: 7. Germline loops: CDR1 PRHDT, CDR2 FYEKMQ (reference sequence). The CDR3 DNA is TGTGCCACTCGGGGTAGCGGGAGCTCCTACGAGCAGTACTTC. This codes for CATRGSGSSYEQYF.

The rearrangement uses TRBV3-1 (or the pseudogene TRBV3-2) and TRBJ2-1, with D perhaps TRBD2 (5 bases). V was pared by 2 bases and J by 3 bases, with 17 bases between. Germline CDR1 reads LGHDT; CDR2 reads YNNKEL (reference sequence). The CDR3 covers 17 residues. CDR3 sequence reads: CASSQMDLGLSYNEQFF. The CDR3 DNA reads TGTGCCAGCAGCCAAATGGACCTCGGACTGAGCTACAATGAGCAGTTCTTC.

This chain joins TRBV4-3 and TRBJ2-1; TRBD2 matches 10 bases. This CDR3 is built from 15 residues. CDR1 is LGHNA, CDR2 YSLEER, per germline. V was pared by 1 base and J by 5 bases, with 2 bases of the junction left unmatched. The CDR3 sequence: CASSQALAGNNEQFF. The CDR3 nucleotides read TGCGCCAGCAGCCAAGCACTAGCGGGAAACAATGAGCAGTTCTTC.

CDR3 sequence reads: CASMARGTSYEQYF. As DNA, the CDR3 is TGTGCCAGCATGGCAAGGGGAACTTCTTACGAGCAGTACTTC. The gene calls are TRBV6-5 and TRBJ2-7, with D possibly matching TRBD1 (5 bases). The germline V gene has CDR1 MNHEY and CDR2 SVGAGI. This CDR3 region has 14 residues. Trimming removed 7 bases from V and 4 bases from J, with 17 bases in between.

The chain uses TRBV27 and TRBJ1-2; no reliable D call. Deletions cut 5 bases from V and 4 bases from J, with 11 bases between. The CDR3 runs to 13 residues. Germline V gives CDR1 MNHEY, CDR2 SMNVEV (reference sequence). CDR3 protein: CASSRTRGYGYTF. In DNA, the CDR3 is TGTGCCAGCAGTAGGACCCGGGGCTATGGCTACACCTTC.

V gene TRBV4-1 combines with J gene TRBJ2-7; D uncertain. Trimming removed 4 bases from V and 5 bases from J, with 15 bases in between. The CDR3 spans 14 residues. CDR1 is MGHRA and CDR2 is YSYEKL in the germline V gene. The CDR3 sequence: CASSLVALSHEQYF. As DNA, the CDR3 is TGCGCCAGCAGCCTAGTAGCTTTGTCCCACGAGCAGTACTTC.

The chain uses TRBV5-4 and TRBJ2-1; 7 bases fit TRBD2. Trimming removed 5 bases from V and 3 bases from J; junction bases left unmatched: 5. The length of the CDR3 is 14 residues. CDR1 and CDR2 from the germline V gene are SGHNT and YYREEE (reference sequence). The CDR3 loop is CASRLAERYNEQFF. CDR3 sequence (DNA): TGTGCCAGCAGGCTAGCGGAACGCTACAATGAGCAGTTCTTC.

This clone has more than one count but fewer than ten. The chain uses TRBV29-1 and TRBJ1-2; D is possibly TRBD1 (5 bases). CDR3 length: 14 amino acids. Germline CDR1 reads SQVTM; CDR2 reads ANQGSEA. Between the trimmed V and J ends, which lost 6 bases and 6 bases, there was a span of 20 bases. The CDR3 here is CSVGTSGRHHGYTF. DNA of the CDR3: TGCAGCGTCGGGACGTCGGGACGACATCATGGCTACACCTTC.

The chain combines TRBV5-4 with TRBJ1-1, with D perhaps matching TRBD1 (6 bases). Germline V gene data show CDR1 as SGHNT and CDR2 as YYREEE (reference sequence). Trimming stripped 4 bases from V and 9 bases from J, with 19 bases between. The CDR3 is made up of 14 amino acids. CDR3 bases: TGTGCCAGCAGCACACCCTGGGGGGCGTCGCAAGCTTTCTTT. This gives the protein CASSTPWGASQAFF.

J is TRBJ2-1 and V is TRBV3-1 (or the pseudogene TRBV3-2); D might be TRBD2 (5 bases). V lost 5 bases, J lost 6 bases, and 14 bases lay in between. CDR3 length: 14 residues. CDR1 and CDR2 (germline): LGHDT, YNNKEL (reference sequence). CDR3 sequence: CASSSRGRINEQFF. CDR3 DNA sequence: TGTGCCAGCAGCTCCCGGGGTAGGATCAATGAGCAGTTCTTC.

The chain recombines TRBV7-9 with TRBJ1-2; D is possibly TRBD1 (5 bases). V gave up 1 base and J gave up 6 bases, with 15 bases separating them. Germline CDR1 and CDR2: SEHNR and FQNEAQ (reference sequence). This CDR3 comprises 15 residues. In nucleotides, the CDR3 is TGTGCCAGCAGCTTAGTAGCGGGGGGGATAGATGGCTACACCTTC. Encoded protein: CASSLVAGGIDGYTF.

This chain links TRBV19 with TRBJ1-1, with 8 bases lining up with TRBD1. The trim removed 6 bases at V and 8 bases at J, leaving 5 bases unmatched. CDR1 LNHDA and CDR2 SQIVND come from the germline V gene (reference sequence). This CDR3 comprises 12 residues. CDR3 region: CASSPDRVEAFF. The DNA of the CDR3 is TGTGCCAGTAGCCCGGACAGGGTAGAAGCTTTCTTT.

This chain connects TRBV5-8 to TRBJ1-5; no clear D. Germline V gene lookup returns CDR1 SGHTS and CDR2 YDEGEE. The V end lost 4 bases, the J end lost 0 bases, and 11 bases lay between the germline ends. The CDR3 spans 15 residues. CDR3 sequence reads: CASSPGLISNQPQHF. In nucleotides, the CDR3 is TGTGCCAGCAGCCCCGGACTGATTAGCAATCAGCCCCAGCATTTT.

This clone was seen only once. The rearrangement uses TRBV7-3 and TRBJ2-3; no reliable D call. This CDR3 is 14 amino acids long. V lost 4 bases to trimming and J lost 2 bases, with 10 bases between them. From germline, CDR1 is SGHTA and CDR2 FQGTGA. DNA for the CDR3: TGTGCCAGCAGCTCAACGGAGACCACAGATACGCAGTATTTT. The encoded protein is CASSSTETTDTQYF.

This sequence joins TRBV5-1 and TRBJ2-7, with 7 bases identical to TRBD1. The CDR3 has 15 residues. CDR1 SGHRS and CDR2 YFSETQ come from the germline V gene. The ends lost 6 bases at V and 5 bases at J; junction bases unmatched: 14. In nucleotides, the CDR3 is TGCGCCAGCACCCCTCTGACAGGGAATGGGCACGAGCAGTACTTC. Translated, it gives CASTPLTGNGHEQYF.

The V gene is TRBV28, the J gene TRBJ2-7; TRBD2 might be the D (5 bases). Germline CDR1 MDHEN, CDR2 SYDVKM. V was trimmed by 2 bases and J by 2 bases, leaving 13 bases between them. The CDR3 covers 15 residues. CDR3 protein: CASSLPQRPPYEQYF. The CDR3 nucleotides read TGTGCCAGCAGTTTACCCCAGCGGCCCCCCTACGAGCAGTACTTC. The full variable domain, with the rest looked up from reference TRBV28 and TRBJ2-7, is DVKVTQSSRYLVKRTGEKVFLECVQDMDHENMFWYRQDPGLGLRLIYFSYDVKMKEKGDIPEGYSVSREKKERFSLILESASTNQTSMYLCASSLPQRPPYEQYFGPGTRLTVT.

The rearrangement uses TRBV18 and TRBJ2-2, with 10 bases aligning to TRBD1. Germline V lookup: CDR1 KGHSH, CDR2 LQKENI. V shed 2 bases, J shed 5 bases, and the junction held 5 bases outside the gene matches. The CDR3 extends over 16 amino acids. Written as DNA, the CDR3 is TGTGCCAGCTCACCAGCCCGGACAGGGGGAACCGGGGAGCTGTTTTTT. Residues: CASSPARTGGTGELFF.

Written as DNA, the CDR3 is TGTGCCAGCAGTCCGATGGGACTAGCGGGAGCTCGGATGAATGAGCAGTTCTTC. This translates into CASSPMGLAGARMNEQFF. V usage is TRBV27 and J usage is TRBJ2-1; the match to TRBD2 covers 14 bases. Germline CDR1 is MNHEY and CDR2 is SMNVEV (reference sequence). The V segment lost 5 bases and the J segment 7 bases; nucleotides outside the gene matches: 13. The CDR3 loop spans 18 amino acids.

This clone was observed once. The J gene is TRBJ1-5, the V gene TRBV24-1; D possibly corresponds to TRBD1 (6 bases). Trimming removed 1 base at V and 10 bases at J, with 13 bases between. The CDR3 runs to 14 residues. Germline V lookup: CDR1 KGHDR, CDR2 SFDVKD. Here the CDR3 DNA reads TGTGCCACCAGTGATTTACAGGGCCGAGGCCCCCAGCATTTT. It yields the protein CATSDLQGRGPQHF.

The CDR3 sequence: CASSDSDRAETQYF. The CDR3 DNA is TGTGCCAGCAGCGACTCGGACAGGGCTGAGACCCAGTACTTC. J is TRBJ2-5 and V is TRBV6-5, with 8 bases aligning to TRBD1. The CDR3 has 14 residues. V shed 6 bases, J shed 5 bases, and the junction held 8 bases outside the gene matches. Germline-derived CDR1 and CDR2 are MNHEY and SVGAGI.

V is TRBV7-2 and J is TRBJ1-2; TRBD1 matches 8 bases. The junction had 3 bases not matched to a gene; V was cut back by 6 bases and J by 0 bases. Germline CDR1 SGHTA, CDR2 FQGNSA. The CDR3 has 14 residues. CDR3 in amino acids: CASRDREANYGYTF. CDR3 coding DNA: TGTGCCAGCAGGGACAGGGAAGCTAACTATGGCTACACCTTC.

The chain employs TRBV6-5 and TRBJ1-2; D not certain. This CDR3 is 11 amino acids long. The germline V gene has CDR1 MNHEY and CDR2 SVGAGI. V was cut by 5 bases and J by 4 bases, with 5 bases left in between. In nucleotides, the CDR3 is TGTGCCAGCAGTAGGATCTATGGCTACACCTTC. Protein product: CASSRIYGYTF.

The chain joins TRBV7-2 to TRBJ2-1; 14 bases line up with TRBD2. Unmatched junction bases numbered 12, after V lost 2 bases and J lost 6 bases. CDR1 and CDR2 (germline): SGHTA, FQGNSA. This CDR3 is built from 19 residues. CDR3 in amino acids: CASSLYLPSTSGRANEQFF. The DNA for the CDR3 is TGTGCCAGCAGCTTATACCTACCTTCGACTAGCGGGAGGGCCAATGAGCAGTTCTTC.

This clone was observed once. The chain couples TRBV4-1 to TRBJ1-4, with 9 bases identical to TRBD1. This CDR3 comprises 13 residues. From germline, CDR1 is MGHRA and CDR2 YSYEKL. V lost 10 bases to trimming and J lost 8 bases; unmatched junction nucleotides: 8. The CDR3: CATRRTGAEKLFF. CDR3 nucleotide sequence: TGCGCCACCAGGAGGACAGGGGCCGAAAAACTGTTTTTT.

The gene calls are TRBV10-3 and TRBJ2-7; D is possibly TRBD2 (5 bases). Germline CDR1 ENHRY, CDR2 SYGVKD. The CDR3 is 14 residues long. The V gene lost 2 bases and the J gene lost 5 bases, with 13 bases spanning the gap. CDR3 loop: CAISERESAHEQYF. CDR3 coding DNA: TGTGCCATCAGTGAGCGGGAATCGGCCCACGAGCAGTACTTC.